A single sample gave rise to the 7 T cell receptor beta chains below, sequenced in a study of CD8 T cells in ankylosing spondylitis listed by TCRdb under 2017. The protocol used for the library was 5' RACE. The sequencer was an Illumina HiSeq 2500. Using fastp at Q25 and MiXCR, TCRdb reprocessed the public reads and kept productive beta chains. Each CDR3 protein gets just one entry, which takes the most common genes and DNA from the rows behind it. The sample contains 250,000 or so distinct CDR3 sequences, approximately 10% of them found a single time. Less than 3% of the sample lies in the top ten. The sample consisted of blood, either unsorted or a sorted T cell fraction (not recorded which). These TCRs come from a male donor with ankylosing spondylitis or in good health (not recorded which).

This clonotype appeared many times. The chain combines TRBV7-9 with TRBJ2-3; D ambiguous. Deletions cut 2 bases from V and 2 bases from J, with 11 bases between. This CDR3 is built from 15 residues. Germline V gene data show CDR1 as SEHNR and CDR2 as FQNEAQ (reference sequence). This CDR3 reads CASSLSQSYTDTQYF. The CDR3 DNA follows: TGTGCCAGCAGCTTAAGCCAGTCTTACACAGATACGCAGTATTTT.

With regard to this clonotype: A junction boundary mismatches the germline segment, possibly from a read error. The chain's CDR3 is CASSTGEGNTEAFF. As DNA, the CDR3 is TGCGCCAGCAGCACAGGGGAAGGCAACACTGAAGCTTTCTTT. This chain joins TRBV6-4 and TRBJ1-1; 7 nucleotides align to TRBD1. The V gene's germline CDR1 is MRHNA and CDR2 SNTAGT. The CDR3 length is 14 residues.

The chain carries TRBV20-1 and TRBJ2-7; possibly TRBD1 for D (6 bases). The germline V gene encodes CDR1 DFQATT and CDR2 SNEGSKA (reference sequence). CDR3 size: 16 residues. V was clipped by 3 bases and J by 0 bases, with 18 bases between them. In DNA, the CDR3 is TGCAGTGCTAGGGGGGCTGGGCGGAGGAGCTCCTACGAGCAGTACTTC. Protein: CSARGAGRRSSYEQYF.

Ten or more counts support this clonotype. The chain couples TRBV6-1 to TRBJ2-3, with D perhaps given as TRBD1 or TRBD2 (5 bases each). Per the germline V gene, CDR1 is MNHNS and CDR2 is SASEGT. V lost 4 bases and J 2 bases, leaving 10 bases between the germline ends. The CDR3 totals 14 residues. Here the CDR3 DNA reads TGTGCCAGCAGTGGGGGGACGAACACAGATACGCAGTATTTT. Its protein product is CASSGGTNTDTQYF.

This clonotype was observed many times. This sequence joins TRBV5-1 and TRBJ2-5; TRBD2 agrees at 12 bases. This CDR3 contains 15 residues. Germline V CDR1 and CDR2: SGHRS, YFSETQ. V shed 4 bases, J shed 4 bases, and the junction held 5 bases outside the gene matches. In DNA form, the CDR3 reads TGCGCCAGCAGCACCCCGACTAGCGGGGGAGAGACCCAGTACTTC. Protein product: CASSTPTSGGETQYF.

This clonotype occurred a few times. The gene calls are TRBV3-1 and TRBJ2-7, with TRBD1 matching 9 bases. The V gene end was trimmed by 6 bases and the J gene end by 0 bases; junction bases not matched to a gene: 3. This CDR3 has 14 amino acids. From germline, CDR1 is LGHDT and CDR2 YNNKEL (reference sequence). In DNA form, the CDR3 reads TGTGCCAGCAGGGACAGGGGCGGCTCCTACGAGCAGTACTTC. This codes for CASRDRGGSYEQYF.

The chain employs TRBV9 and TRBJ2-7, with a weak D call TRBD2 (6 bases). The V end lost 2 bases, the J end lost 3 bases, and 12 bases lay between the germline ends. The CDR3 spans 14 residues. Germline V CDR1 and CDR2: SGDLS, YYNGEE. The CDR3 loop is CASSVGRGDYEQYF. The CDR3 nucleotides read TGTGCCAGCAGCGTCGGGCGGGGCGACTACGAGCAGTACTTC.